The 30 T cell receptor beta chains below all came from one sample that was sequenced in a study of shared clonotypes between healthy human individuals. The protocol was immunoSEQ multiplex PCR, while the TCRdb copy is restricted to in-frame clones and leaves out a portion. The sample yields around 1.4 million clones, approximately 98.5% seen once. Sequencing input: naive CD4+ T cells sorted from blood. Subset described: CD45RA+ positively selected. The receptors stem from a man aged 30 to 45 in good health.

The chain carries TRBV6-5 and TRBJ1-1, with D tentatively TRBD1 (6 bases). Germline V gene data show CDR1 as MNHEY and CDR2 as SVGAGI. The ends were cut back, 2 bases at V and 0 bases at J, with 13 bases in the middle. The CDR3 has 16 amino acids. The CDR3 sequence: CASSYRTVRLNTEAFF. DNA for the CDR3: TGTGCCAGCAGTTACAGGACAGTTCGCCTGAACACTGAAGCTTTCTTT.

V is TRBV7-8 and J is TRBJ2-3; maybe TRBD2 (6 bases). CDR1 and CDR2 from the germline V gene are SGHVS and FQNEAQ. Trimming removed 2 bases at V and 0 bases at J, with 12 bases between. The length of the CDR3 is 16 residues. The CDR3 nucleotides read TGTGCCAGCAGCTTAAGGGCGGGATCTAGCACAGATACGCAGTATTTT. It yields the protein CASSLRAGSSTDTQYF. The variable domain in full, with the rest retrieved from reference TRBV7-8 and TRBJ2-3, is GAGVSQSPRYKVAKRGQDVALRCDPISGHVSLFWYQQALGQGPEFLTYFQNEAQLDKSGLPSDRFFAERPEGSVSTLKIQRTQQEDSAVYLCASSLRAGSSTDTQYFGPGTRLTVL.

The CDR3 DNA is TGTGCTAGTGGTCCCTCCTTGGGGGCCGCACGTACCGGGGAGCTGTTTTTT. As protein: CASGPSLGAARTGELFF. The chain carries TRBV12-5 and TRBJ2-2; TRBD1 might be the D (6 bases). Trimming left V 5 bases short and J 5 bases short, with 21 bases between. The CDR3 consists of 17 residues. Per germline, CDR1 LGHNT and CDR2 FRNRAP.

The chain employs TRBV7-9 and TRBJ2-3, with TRBD2 matching 8 bases. The V gene end was trimmed by 1 base and the J gene end by 0 bases; junction bases not matched to a gene: 9. Germline CDR1 SEHNR, CDR2 FQNEAQ (reference sequence). This CDR3 has 18 amino acids. CDR3 in DNA: TGTGCCAGCAGCTTAGTAGTTAGCGGGAACGCTAGCACAGATACGCAGTATTTT. It translates to CASSLVVSGNASTDTQYF. The variable domain in full, with the rest retrieved from reference TRBV7-9 and TRBJ2-3, is DTGVSQNPRHKITKRGQNVTFRCDPISEHNRLYWYRQTLGQGPEFLTYFQNEAQLEKSRLLSDRFSAERPKGSFSTLEIQRTEQGDSAMYLCASSLVVSGNASTDTQYFGPGTRLTVL.

The J gene is TRBJ2-7, the V gene TRBV19, with a possible D match to TRBD2 (5 bases). The CDR3 is 13 amino acids. CDR1 is LNHDA and CDR2 is SQIVND in the germline V gene (reference sequence). The V gene lost 4 bases and the J gene lost 5 bases, with 12 bases spanning the gap. CDR3 sequence: CASSSGFSDEQYF. The CDR3 DNA reads TGTGCCAGTAGTAGCGGTTTTAGCGACGAGCAGTACTTC.

In this sample, this clone turned up once. The chain is built from TRBV27 and TRBJ2-7; TRBD1 aligns across 7 bases. Looked up from germline, CDR1 is MNHEY and CDR2 is SMNVEV (reference sequence). The CDR3 contains 16 residues. V was clipped by 3 bases and J by 6 bases; unmatched bases: 14. The CDR3: CASSFGRGREGREQYF. DNA of the CDR3: TGTGCCAGCAGTTTTGGTAGGGGGCGCGAAGGGCGCGAGCAGTACTTC.

CDR3 sequence (DNA): TGTGCCAGCAGCTCTTCGGGGGTGACGGTTTCCTACGAGCAGTACTTC. Its translation: CASSSSGVTVSYEQYF. The J gene is TRBJ2-7, the V gene TRBV7-9; TRBD2 might be the D (6 bases). This CDR3 contains 16 residues. Germline CDR1 and CDR2: SEHNR and FQNEAQ (reference sequence). Between the trimmed V and J ends, which lost 4 bases and 1 base, there was a span of 17 bases.

The chain uses TRBV28 and TRBJ1-5; 9 bases agree with TRBD1. The CDR3 is 16 amino acids. Trimming took 6 bases from V and 3 from J; bases not matched to a gene: 9. The V gene's germline CDR1 is MDHEN and CDR2 SYDVKM. CDR3 sequence: CASSKAGTGYNQPQHF. DNA of the CDR3: TGTGCCAGCAGCAAGGCCGGGACAGGGTACAATCAGCCCCAGCATTTT.

V usage is TRBV28 and J usage is TRBJ2-2, with D hard to call. The V end was cut by 5 bases, the J end by 3 bases, with 16 bases between. Per germline, CDR1 MDHEN and CDR2 SYDVKM. The CDR3 covers 16 residues. In DNA, the CDR3 is TGTGCCAGCAGTCGGCGGAAGACGTCGGACACCGGGGAGCTGTTTTTT. Encoded protein: CASSRRKTSDTGELFF.

This chain connects TRBV10-1 to TRBJ2-1; TRBD2 agrees at 7 bases. The CDR3 is 15 amino acids. Trimming took 0 bases from V and 9 from J; bases not matched to a gene: 8. CDR1 is WNHNN, CDR2 SYGVQD, per germline (reference sequence). Here the CDR3 reads CASSESLADRLEQFF. The CDR3 nucleotides are TGCGCCAGCAGTGAGTCCCTAGCGGATAGGCTTGAGCAGTTCTTC.

The genes are TRBV10-1 and TRBJ2-7, with D unclear. The germline V gene encodes CDR1 WNHNN and CDR2 SYGVQD (reference sequence). This CDR3 spans 13 amino acids. With 6 bases removed from V and 1 base from J, the gap between germline ends came to 10 bases. DNA of the CDR3: TGCGCCAGCAGAGAAGACGGATCCTACGAGCAGTACTTC. Its translation is CASREDGSYEQYF.

The chain carries TRBV7-8 and TRBJ2-1, with TRBD2 matching over 13 bases. The ends lost 5 bases at V and 0 bases at J; junction bases unmatched: 7. The CDR3 is 18 residues long. CDR1 is SGHVS, CDR2 FQNEAQ, per germline. The CDR3 nucleotides read TGTGCCAGCAGCAAAACAACTAGCGGGAGGGCCTCCTACAATGAGCAGTTCTTC. Its protein is CASSKTTSGRASYNEQFF.

J is TRBJ1-2 and V is TRBV5-6; the D is unclear. This CDR3 spans 17 amino acids. The germline V gene encodes CDR1 SGHDT and CDR2 YYEEEE. The germline V and J ends were trimmed by 4 bases and 3 bases, with 22 bases remaining between them. The CDR3 coding sequence is TGTGCCAGCAGCCCCCCGCGGAGCTTGTCCATCTACTATGGCTACACCTTC. Residues: CASSPPRSLSIYYGYTF. The entire variable domain, with the rest obtained from reference TRBV5-6 and TRBJ1-2, is as follows: DAGVTQSPTHLIKTRGQQVTLRCSPKSGHDTVSWYQQALGQGPQFIFQYYEEEERQRGNFPDRFSGHQFPNYSSELNVNALLLGDSALYLCASSPPRSLSIYYGYTFGSGTRLTVV.

This clone was found once. CDR3: CASSLVGGTRDTGELFF. The DNA of the CDR3 is TGTGCCAGCAGCTTAGTAGGTGGGACCCGGGACACCGGGGAGCTGTTTTTT. The V gene is TRBV11-2, the J gene TRBJ2-2; D could derive from TRBD1 or TRBD2 (5 bases each). Trimming took off 1 base at V and 3 bases at J, with 15 bases between the two ends. Germline V gene data show CDR1 as SGHAT and CDR2 as FQNNGV. The CDR3 spans 17 residues.

This clone was detected once. No conserved phenylalanine or tryptophan is present at the end of the CDR3, so a read error is the likely explanation. Because the CDR3's place on the DNA is in doubt, the DNA is left out and the CDR3 is given as listed by TCRdb. The chain carries TRBV28 and TRBJ1-4; the DNA was not used to check the table's D call, TRBD1. Germline lookup yields CDR1 MDHEN and CDR2 SYDVKM. The CDR3 contains 13 residues when both ends are counted. The CDR3 sequence: CASTGRQGYDRST.

This clone was observed a single time. The rearrangement joins TRBV5-8 to TRBJ2-7; TRBD1 is a possible D gene (5 bases). V lost 2 bases to trimming and J lost 4 bases, with 10 bases between them. The CDR3 length is 13 residues. CDR1 is SGHTS and CDR2 is YDEGEE in the germline V gene. CDR3 amino acids: CASSLNSGYEQYF. In DNA form, the CDR3 reads TGTGCCAGCAGCTTAAACTCAGGGTACGAGCAGTACTTC.

The V and J genes are TRBV29-1 and TRBJ2-7, with 7 bases matching TRBD2. CDR3 length: 13 amino acids. Trimming cost V 4 bases and J 7 bases; bases outside gene matches: 10. The germline gives CDR1 SQVTM, CDR2 ANQGSEA. CDR3 bases: TGCAGCGTTGTAGCGGCACTGGGGGGGGAGCAGTACTTC. This encodes CSVVAALGGEQYF.

The chain is built from TRBV30 and TRBJ1-1; D perhaps matches TRBD1 (6 bases). Germline-derived CDR1 and CDR2 are GTSNPN and SVGIG (reference sequence). The CDR3 sequence is 13 residues long. V lost 7 bases and J 3 bases, leaving 15 bases between the germline ends. In nucleotides, the CDR3 is TGTGCCTCCCAGTGGGACACGGACACTGAAGCTTTCTTT. Residues: CASQWDTDTEAFF.

CDR3 residues: CASSLTLEIGYEQYF. CDR3 nucleotides: TGTGCCAGCAGCTTAACCTTGGAGATAGGCTACGAGCAGTACTTC. The J gene is TRBJ2-7, the V gene TRBV11-3, with D unresolved. Trimming pared 2 bases from V and 3 bases from J, leaving 14 bases between. Looked up from germline, CDR1 is SGHNT and CDR2 is YENEEA. The CDR3 extends over 15 amino acids.

The chain has TRBV4-2 and TRBJ2-1, with D unresolved. The CDR3 sequence is 15 residues long. Germline CDR1 and CDR2: LGHNA and YNFKEQ. V was pared by 0 bases and J by 6 bases, with 12 bases between. The CDR3 bases are TGTGCCAGCAGCCAAGACGAGCTAGTAGGCAATGAGCAGTTCTTC. Amino acids: CASSQDELVGNEQFF.

This clone was counted a single time. J is TRBJ1-3 and V is TRBV6-6; possible D gene TRBD1, 6 bases. V lost 6 bases, J lost 1 base, and 10 bases lay in between. The CDR3 spans 14 residues. Germline CDR1 and CDR2: MNHNY and SVGAGI (reference sequence). CDR3 nucleotide sequence: TGTGCCAGCAGCAGGGGCTCTTCTGGAAACACCATATATTTT. The encoded protein is CASSRGSSGNTIYF.

In the case of this clone: The same CDR3 also results from other DNA sequences found in this sample. The rearrangement uses TRBV18 and TRBJ2-5; D is undetermined. CDR3 length: 13 residues. Trimming removed 2 bases at V and 1 base at J, with 5 bases between. CDR1 is KGHSH and CDR2 is LQKENI in the germline V gene. CDR3 amino acids: CASSPGGQETQYF. CDR3 in DNA: TGTGCCAGCTCACCAGGCGGCCAAGAGACCCAGTACTTC. Complete variable domain (other parts from reference TRBV18 and TRBJ2-5): NAGVMQNPRHLVRRRGQEARLRCSPMKGHSHVYWYRQLPEEGLKFMVYLQKENIIDESGMPKERFSAEFPKEGPSILRIQQVVRGDSAAYFCASSPGGQETQYFGPGTRLLVL.

CDR3: CASSQEGQRNGEQFF. As DNA, the CDR3 is TGCGCCAGCAGCCAAGAGGGACAGAGGAACGGTGAGCAGTTCTTC. The J gene is TRBJ2-1, the V gene TRBV4-1; 7 bases are shared with TRBD1. Unmatched junction bases numbered 8, after V lost 0 bases and J lost 9 bases. The CDR3 is made up of 15 amino acids. Germline lookup yields CDR1 MGHRA and CDR2 YSYEKL.

J is TRBJ2-1 and V is TRBV4-1; possible D gene TRBD1, 7 bases. CDR1 MGHRA and CDR2 YSYEKL come from the germline V gene. The CDR3 extends over 11 amino acids. V lost 3 bases and J 15 bases, leaving 12 bases between the germline ends. For the CDR3, the DNA is TGCGCCAGCAGCCACAGGGGGGATTGGTTCTTC. This gives the protein CASSHRGDWFF.

This chain joins TRBV7-2 and TRBJ1-4; D is uncertain. The CDR3 length is 13 residues. CDR1 and CDR2 (germline): SGHTA, FQGNSA. The germline V and J ends were trimmed by 5 bases and 6 bases, with 10 bases remaining between them. The CDR3 nucleotides read TGTGCCAGCAGCAATTCATTGGATGAAAAACTGTTTTTT. It translates to CASSNSLDEKLFF.

This clone was recorded once. The chain links TRBV18 to TRBJ2-2; either TRBD1 or TRBD2 may supply D (5 bases each). From germline, CDR1 is KGHSH and CDR2 LQKENI. There are 15 residues in the CDR3. Trimming shortened V by 3 bases and J by 7 bases, and 15 bases separated the two germline ends. CDR3 protein: CASSPTGLLVGELFF. CDR3 DNA: TGTGCCAGCTCACCTACGGGGCTCCTGGTCGGGGAGCTGTTTTTT. The complete variable domain, with remaining parts taken from reference TRBV18 and TRBJ2-2, reads NAGVMQNPRHLVRRRGQEARLRCSPMKGHSHVYWYRQLPEEGLKFMVYLQKENIIDESGMPKERFSAEFPKEGPSILRIQQVVRGDSAAYFCASSPTGLLVGELFFGEGSRLTVL.

As regards this clone: The sample carries other DNA sequences with the same CDR3. Here the CDR3 reads CASSLGLSTEAFF. The DNA of the CDR3 is TGTGCCAGCAGCTTGGGACTGAGCACTGAAGCTTTCTTT. The chain joins TRBV7-2 to TRBJ1-1; tentatively, D is TRBD1 (5 bases). Germline lookup yields CDR1 SGHTA and CDR2 FQGNSA. V lost 3 bases to trimming and J lost 4 bases, with 9 bases between them. This CDR3 has 13 amino acids.

The CDR3 loop reads CASSPSRGHQETQYF. CDR3 sequence (DNA): TGTGCCAGCTCACCAAGCAGGGGGCACCAAGAGACCCAGTACTTC. This chain joins TRBV18 and TRBJ2-5; 8 bases line up with TRBD1. Trimming removed 2 bases from V and 0 bases from J; junction bases left unmatched: 2. The CDR3 runs to 15 residues. CDR1 is KGHSH, CDR2 LQKENI, per germline. Using reference TRBV18 and TRBJ2-5 for the parts outside the CDR3, the full variable domain is NAGVMQNPRHLVRRRGQEARLRCSPMKGHSHVYWYRQLPEEGLKFMVYLQKENIIDESGMPKERFSAEFPKEGPSILRIQQVVRGDSAAYFCASSPSRGHQETQYFGPGTRLLVL.

The J gene is TRBJ2-5, the V gene TRBV7-2, with D possibly matching TRBD2 (5 bases). Germline CDR1 SGHTA, CDR2 FQGNSA. The length of the CDR3 is 17 residues. V lost 2 bases and J 1 base, leaving 17 bases between the germline ends. The CDR3 bases are TGTGCCAGCAGCTTATTCCTAATAGCGCCACTCCAAGAGACCCAGTACTTC. Translated, it gives CASSLFLIAPLQETQYF.

The chain recombines TRBV29-1 with TRBJ1-4; D unclear. This CDR3 spans 11 amino acids. CDR1 and CDR2 (germline): SQVTM, ANQGSEA. V was shortened by 7 bases and J by 14 bases, with 17 bases between the two germline ends. The CDR3 DNA reads as TGCAGCGCAAGGAGTGGGTATGGGCTGTTTTTT. It encodes CSARSGYGLFF.